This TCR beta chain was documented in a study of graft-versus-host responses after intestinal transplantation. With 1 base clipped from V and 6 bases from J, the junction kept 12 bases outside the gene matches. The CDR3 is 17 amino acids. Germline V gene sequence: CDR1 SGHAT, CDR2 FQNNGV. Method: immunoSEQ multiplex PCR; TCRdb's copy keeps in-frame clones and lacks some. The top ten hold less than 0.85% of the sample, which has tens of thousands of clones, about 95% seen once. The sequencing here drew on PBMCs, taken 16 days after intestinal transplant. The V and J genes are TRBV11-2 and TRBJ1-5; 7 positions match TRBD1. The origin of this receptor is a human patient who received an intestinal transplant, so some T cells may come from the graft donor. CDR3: CASSLARVGGLPQPQHF. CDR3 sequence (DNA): TGTGCCAGCAGCTTAGCGAGGGTAGGGGGCCTACCTCAGCCCCAGCATTTT.